This TCR beta chain was sequenced in a study of Ad26.COV2.S vaccination and SARS-CoV-2 variants. Study at large: Administration of Ad26.COV2.S was intramuscular, either once or twice 56 days apart.

The treatment here: 19 received Ad26.COV2.S at low or high dose, single or two shots; about 5 received placebo; per-sample allocation not given. Collection of samples fell on day 63 after the first vaccine or placebo injection. In its sample, this clone was seen a few times. Clones were sequenced by immunoSEQ multiplex PCR, and TCRdb holds only the in-frame ones, with some missing. The sample shows 350,000 to 450,000 clones, 80% to 90% of them seen only once. This CDR3 has 12 residues. Germline lookup yields CDR1 SGHNT and CDR2 YYREEE (reference sequence). Deletions cut 1 base from V and 8 bases from J, with 9 bases between.

The TCR sequence derives from a person between 18 and 59 years old who received the Ad26.COV2.S COVID-19 vaccine or a placebo. Material: peripheral blood, obtained in a trial of Ad26.COV2.S vaccine versus placebo. The chain carries TRBV5-4 and TRBJ1-1; D remains unclear. The CDR3 is CASSLYGSEAFF. The CDR3 DNA sequence: TGTGCCAGCAGCTTGTACGGGAGCGAAGCTTTCTTT.